The next 20 T cell receptor beta chains were all read from a single sample in a study of CD8 T cells in ankylosing spondylitis. TCRdb recomputed calls from the 5' RACE reads with MiXCR, one row per CDR3 protein. Of under 250,000 distinct CDR3 sequences in the sample, over 7% were seen once. The sample consisted of blood, either unsorted or a sorted T cell fraction (not recorded which). These receptors originate from a female donor with ankylosing spondylitis or in good health (not recorded which).

This clonotype was observed at least ten times. The chain uses TRBV6-5 and TRBJ2-1, with D maybe TRBD2 (10 bases). The CDR3 spans 16 residues. Deletions cut 4 bases from V and 6 bases from J, with 19 bases between. Germline V CDR1 and CDR2: MNHEY, SVGAGI. The chain's CDR3 is CASSSGLADRGNEQFF. The CDR3 DNA reads TGTGCCAGCAGTTCCGGACTAGCGGACAGGGGCAATGAGCAGTTCTTC.

Note on this clonotype: With a much larger clone just one base away, this may be a read error. This chain connects TRBV7-8 to TRBJ2-1; no clear D gene. The CDR3 extends over 16 amino acids. CDR1 is SGHVS, CDR2 FQNEAQ, per germline. Trimming shortened V by 3 bases and J by 1 base, and 13 bases separated the two germline ends. CDR3 DNA sequence: TGTGCCAGCAGCTTCCGGCTAGTTGGGTCCTACAATGAGCAGTTCTTC. Protein sequence: CASSFRLVGSYNEQFF.

This clonotype has at least ten counts. V usage is TRBV24-1 and J usage is TRBJ2-2, with D perhaps being TRBD1 or TRBD2 (5 bases each). CDR1 and CDR2 (germline): KGHDR, SFDVKD. The CDR3 extends over 15 amino acids. V was shortened by 3 bases and J by 6 bases, with 13 bases between the two germline ends. CDR3 nucleotide sequence: TGTGCCACCAGTGATCCCCCAGGGACGGCCGGGGAGCTGTTTTTT. Its protein is CATSDPPGTAGELFF.

Ten or more counts support this clonotype. The gene calls are TRBV5-1 and TRBJ2-7; 8 bases fit TRBD2. V trimming: 2 bases; J trimming: 4 bases; junction bases outside the gene matches: 8. The germline V gene encodes CDR1 SGHRS and CDR2 YFSETQ. CDR3 length: 15 amino acids. CDR3 sequence reads: CASSFTSGGPYEQYF. The CDR3 DNA reads as TGCGCCAGCAGCTTCACTAGCGGAGGTCCTTACGAGCAGTACTTC.

This clonotype was observed many times. The chain has TRBV10-3 and TRBJ1-5; D gene uncertain. Germline-derived CDR1 and CDR2 are ENHRY and SYGVKD. This CDR3 comprises 17 residues. V lost 6 bases, J lost 4 bases, and 22 bases lay in between. The CDR3 coding sequence is TGTGCCATCAGCGAGGTGGGGAGCTTTGCAGTTAATCAGCCCCAGCATTTT. This translates into CAISEVGSFAVNQPQHF.

This clonotype was observed a few times. The chain links TRBV30 to TRBJ1-2; maybe TRBD1 (5 bases). V gave up 7 bases and J gave up 4 bases, with 13 bases separating them. The CDR3 extends over 12 amino acids. Germline V gene lookup returns CDR1 GTSNPN and CDR2 SVGIG (reference sequence). CDR3: CAFRGESYGYTF. The CDR3 coding sequence is TGTGCCTTCCGGGGGGAGTCCTATGGCTACACCTTC.

This clonotype has ten or more counts. The DNA of the CDR3 is TGTGCCAGCAGCAAGACAGGGGCCGCAGATACGCAGTATTTT. Translating gives CASSKTGAADTQYF. The chain couples TRBV7-7 to TRBJ2-3, with 8 bases identical to TRBD1. V lost 5 bases, J lost 4 bases, and 5 bases stayed unmatched. CDR3 length equals 14 residues. Germline values: CDR1 SSHAT, CDR2 FNYEAQ (reference sequence).

This clonotype came up many times. The V and J genes are TRBV20-1 and TRBJ2-5, with TRBD2 identical over 9 bases. The germline V gene has CDR1 DFQATT and CDR2 SNEGSKA (reference sequence). Trimming at V came to 1 base and at J to 4 bases, leaving 1 base not matched to a gene. The CDR3 totals 13 residues. The CDR3 loop reads CSARVAGVETQYF. The CDR3 DNA is TGCAGTGCTAGAGTAGCGGGAGTAGAGACCCAGTACTTC.

Ten or more counts support this clonotype. The chain has TRBV6-5 and TRBJ1-2; D gene uncertain. V was shortened by 4 bases and J by 1 base, with 22 bases between the two germline ends. Germline V gives CDR1 MNHEY, CDR2 SVGAGI. The CDR3 spans 18 residues. Here the CDR3 DNA reads TGTGCCAGCAGTTTCGCTGGGGAGTGGGGTCTCGATAACTATGGCTACACCTTC. Translating it yields CASSFAGEWGLDNYGYTF.

On this clonotype: Being one base from a much bigger clone, this may be a read error. The CDR3 coding sequence is TGTGCCAGTAGTCCCCCTTTGGCAACTAGCACAGATACGCAGTATTTT. This encodes CASSPPLATSTDTQYF. The V and J genes are TRBV19 and TRBJ2-3; D is uncertain. This CDR3 region has 16 residues. Trimming stripped 5 bases from V and 0 bases from J, with 15 bases between. CDR1 and CDR2 from the germline V gene are LNHDA and SQIVND (reference sequence).

This clonotype has a count of ten or more. The J gene is TRBJ1-2, the V gene TRBV19, with D tentatively TRBD1 (5 bases). Per the germline V gene, CDR1 is LNHDA and CDR2 is SQIVND (reference sequence). V was pared by 9 bases and J by 0 bases, with 17 bases between. CDR3 length equals 15 residues. The chain's CDR3 is CASCLRGRSNYGYTF. CDR3 coding DNA: TGTGCCAGCTGCCTGAGGGGCCGGTCTAACTATGGCTACACCTTC.

This chain joins TRBV11-2 and TRBJ2-1; 9 positions match TRBD2. J was trimmed by 5 bases and V by 3 bases; bases with no gene match: 8. This CDR3 has 16 amino acids. CDR1 is SGHAT, CDR2 FQNNGV, per germline. For the CDR3, the DNA is TGTGCCAGCAGCTTGAGGCTAGCGGGGATTAACAATGAGCAGTTCTTC. Protein: CASSLRLAGINNEQFF. The variable domain in full, with the rest retrieved from reference TRBV11-2 and TRBJ2-1, is EAGVAQSPRYKIIEKRQSVAFWCNPISGHATLYWYQQILGQGPKLLIQFQNNGVVDDSQLPKDRFSAERLKGVDSTLKIQPAKLEDSAVYLCASSLRLAGINNEQFFGPGTRLTVL.

This chain connects TRBV7-9 to TRBJ2-5; D may match TRBD1 or TRBD2 (5 bases each). CDR1 is SEHNR and CDR2 is FQNEAQ in the germline V gene (reference sequence). V lost 5 bases and J lost 2, with 12 bases in between. The CDR3 loop spans 14 amino acids. CDR3 coding DNA: TGTGCCAGCAGCCTACAGGAGGCACAAGAGACCCAGTACTTC. Encoded protein: CASSLQEAQETQYF.

This clonotype was seen at least ten times. This sequence joins TRBV11-2 and TRBJ1-1, with D uncertain. V gave up 4 bases and J gave up 1 base, with 7 bases separating them. In germline, CDR1 is SGHAT, CDR2 FQNNGV. The length of the CDR3 is 13 residues. CDR3 amino acids: CASSSLKNTEAFF. The CDR3 bases are TGTGCCAGCAGCTCCCTCAAGAACACTGAAGCTTTCTTT.

This clonotype was counted many times. The chain recombines TRBV2 with TRBJ2-1; 8 bases line up with TRBD2. Germline lookup yields CDR1 SNHLY and CDR2 FYNNEI. The trim removed 0 bases at V and 0 bases at J, leaving 7 bases unmatched. This CDR3 has 18 amino acids. The CDR3 loop reads CASSEALGGASSYNEQFF. The CDR3 region has the DNA TGTGCCAGCAGTGAAGCGCTCGGGGGGGCTAGCTCCTACAATGAGCAGTTCTTC. The entire variable domain, with the rest obtained from reference TRBV2 and TRBJ2-1, is as follows: EPEVTQTPSHQVTQMGQEVILRCVPISNHLYFYWYRQILGQKVEFLVSFYNNEISEKSEIFDDQFSVERPDGSNFTLKIRSTKLEDSAMYFCASSEALGGASSYNEQFFGPGTRLTVL.

This clonotype was found many times. The chain has TRBV7-2 and TRBJ2-3; unclear D gene. The CDR3 has 17 amino acids. V lost 5 bases and J 1 base, leaving 19 bases between the germline ends. Germline lookup yields CDR1 SGHTA and CDR2 FQGNSA. The CDR3 region is CASSTQVSPSGTDTQYF. The CDR3 DNA follows: TGTGCCAGCAGCACCCAGGTTAGCCCGTCGGGCACAGATACGCAGTATTTT.

This clonotype was counted at least ten times. The CDR3 DNA follows: TGCGCCAGCAGCCGGGACAGCCCGGACGGGGAGCTGTTTTTT. Translated: CASSRDSPDGELFF. The V call is TRBV5-1, the J call TRBJ2-2; 7 nucleotides line up with TRBD1. The CDR3 runs 14 residues. Germline CDR1 reads SGHRS; CDR2 reads YFSETQ. V dropped 4 bases and J dropped 7; count of bases not matched to a gene: 7.

This clonotype was detected many times. This rearrangement joins TRBV4-2 to TRBJ1-1; D gene unclear. V was clipped by 0 bases and J by 1 base, with 6 bases between them. The germline gives CDR1 LGHNA, CDR2 YNFKEQ. The CDR3 covers 14 residues. CDR3 bases: TGTGCCAGCAGCCAAGAAAGGCAGAACACTGAAGCTTTCTTT. Protein: CASSQERQNTEAFF.

This clonotype came up many times. This chain links TRBV19 with TRBJ2-1, with TRBD1 matching over 8 bases. The CDR3 is made up of 15 amino acids. V lost 2 bases, J lost 7 bases, and 7 bases stayed unmatched. Germline V gives CDR1 LNHDA, CDR2 SQIVND (reference sequence). The CDR3 sequence: CASSIRWDRRNEQFF. CDR3 DNA: TGTGCCAGTAGTATACGGTGGGACAGGAGGAATGAGCAGTTCTTC.

This clonotype occurred a few times. This chain joins TRBV5-4 and TRBJ2-1; possibly TRBD2 for D (5 bases). The V end lost 7 bases, the J end lost 6 bases, and 11 bases lay between the germline ends. In germline, CDR1 is SGHNT, CDR2 YYREEE (reference sequence). There are 12 residues in the CDR3. The CDR3 nucleotides read TGTGCCAGCGGTCGGGGTGTCAATGAGCAGTTCTTC. This codes for CASGRGVNEQFF.